Included here is one TCR beta chain sequence, with context. No antigen is known for it. Germline V CDR1 and CDR2: ENHRY, SYGVKD. With 4 bases removed from V and 4 bases from J, the gap between germline ends came to 14 bases. This CDR3 region has 15 residues. The data stem from a study of cytomegalovirus exposure and HLA in healthy donors. Study outcomes and limitations: Cytomegalovirus status, reportedly, was diagnosed with high specificity and sensitivity by the classifier. The investigators catalogued 180 or so TCR beta chains as cytomegalovirus-associated.

Primers for the PCR totalled 60 Vbeta and 13 Jbeta. TCRdb keeps only in-frame clones here, not all; method: immunoSEQ multiplex PCR. The profile shows around 65,000 clones, about 63% of them singletons. Sequenced input: PBMCs. This chain uses TRBV10-3 with TRBJ1-5; D unclear. The TCR originated in a middle-aged man in good health and CMV-seropositive. The CDR3 protein is CAISGGEGGNQPQHF. In DNA form, the CDR3 reads TGTGCCATCAGTGGTGGAGAAGGCGGAAATCAGCCCCAGCATTTT.